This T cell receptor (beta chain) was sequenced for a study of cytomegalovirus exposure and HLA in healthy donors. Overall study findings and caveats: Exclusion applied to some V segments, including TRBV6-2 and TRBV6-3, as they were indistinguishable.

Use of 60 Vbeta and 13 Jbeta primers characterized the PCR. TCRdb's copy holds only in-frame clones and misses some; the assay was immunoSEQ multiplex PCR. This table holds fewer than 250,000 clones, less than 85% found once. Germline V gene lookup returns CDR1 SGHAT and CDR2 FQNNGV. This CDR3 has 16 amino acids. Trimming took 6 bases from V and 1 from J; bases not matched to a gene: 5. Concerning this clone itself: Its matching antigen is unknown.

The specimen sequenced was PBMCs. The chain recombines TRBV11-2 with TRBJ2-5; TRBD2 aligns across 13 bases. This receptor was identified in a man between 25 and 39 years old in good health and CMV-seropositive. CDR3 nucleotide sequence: TGTGCCAGCAGAGGACTAGCGGGGGCCAGCCAAGAGACCCAGTACTTC. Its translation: CASRGLAGASQETQYF.